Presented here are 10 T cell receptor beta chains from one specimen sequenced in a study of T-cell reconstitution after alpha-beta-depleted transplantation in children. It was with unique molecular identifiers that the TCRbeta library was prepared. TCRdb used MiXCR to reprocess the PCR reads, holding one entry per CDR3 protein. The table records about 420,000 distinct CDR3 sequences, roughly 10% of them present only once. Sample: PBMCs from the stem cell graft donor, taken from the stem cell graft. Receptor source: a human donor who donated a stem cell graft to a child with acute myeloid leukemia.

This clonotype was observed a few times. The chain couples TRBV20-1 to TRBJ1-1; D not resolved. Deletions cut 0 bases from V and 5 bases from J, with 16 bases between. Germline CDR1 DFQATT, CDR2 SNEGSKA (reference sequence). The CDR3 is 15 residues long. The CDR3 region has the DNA TGCAGTGCTAGAGATTTGTCAGCGATGGGAACTGAAGCTTTCTTT. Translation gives CSARDLSAMGTEAFF.

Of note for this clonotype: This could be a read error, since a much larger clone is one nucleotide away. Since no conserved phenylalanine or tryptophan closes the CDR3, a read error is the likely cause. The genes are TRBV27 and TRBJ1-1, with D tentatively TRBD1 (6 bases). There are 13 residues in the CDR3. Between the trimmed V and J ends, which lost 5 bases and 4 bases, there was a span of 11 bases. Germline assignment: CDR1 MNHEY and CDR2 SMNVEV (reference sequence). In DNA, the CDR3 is TGTGCCAGCAGTCCTAAGGGGGGCACTGAAGCTTTCTAT. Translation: CASSPKGGTEAFY.

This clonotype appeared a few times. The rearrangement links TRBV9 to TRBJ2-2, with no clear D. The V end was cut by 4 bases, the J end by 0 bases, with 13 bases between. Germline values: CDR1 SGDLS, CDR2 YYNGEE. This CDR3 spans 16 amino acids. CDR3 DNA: TGTGCCAGCAGCTCACCCGGGCAATCGAACACCGGGGAGCTGTTTTTT. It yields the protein CASSSPGQSNTGELFF. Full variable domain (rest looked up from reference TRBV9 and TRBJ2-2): DSGVTQTPKHLITATGQRVTLRCSPRSGDLSVYWYQQSLDQGLQFLIQYYNGEERAKGNILERFSAQQFPDLHSELNLSSLELGDSALYFCASSSPGQSNTGELFFGEGSRLTVL.

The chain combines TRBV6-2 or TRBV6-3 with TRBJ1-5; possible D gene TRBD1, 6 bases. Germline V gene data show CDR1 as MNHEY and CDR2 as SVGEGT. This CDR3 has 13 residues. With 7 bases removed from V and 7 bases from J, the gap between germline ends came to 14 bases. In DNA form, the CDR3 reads TGTGCCAGCACTCGACAGGCGCGGCAGCCCCAGCATTTT. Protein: CASTRQARQPQHF.

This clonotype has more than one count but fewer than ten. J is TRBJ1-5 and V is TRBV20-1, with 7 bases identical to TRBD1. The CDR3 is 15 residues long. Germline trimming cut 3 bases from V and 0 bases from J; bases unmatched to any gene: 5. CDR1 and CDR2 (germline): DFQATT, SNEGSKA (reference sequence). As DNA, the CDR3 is TGCAGTGCTAGTTCAGGGGGTTATAGCAATCAGCCCCAGCATTTT. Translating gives CSASSGGYSNQPQHF.

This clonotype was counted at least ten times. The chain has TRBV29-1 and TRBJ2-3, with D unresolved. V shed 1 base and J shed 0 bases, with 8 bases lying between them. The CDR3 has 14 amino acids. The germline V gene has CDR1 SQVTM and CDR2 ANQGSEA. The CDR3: CSVEGLTSTDTQYF. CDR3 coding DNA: TGCAGCGTTGAAGGGTTGACTAGCACAGATACGCAGTATTTT.

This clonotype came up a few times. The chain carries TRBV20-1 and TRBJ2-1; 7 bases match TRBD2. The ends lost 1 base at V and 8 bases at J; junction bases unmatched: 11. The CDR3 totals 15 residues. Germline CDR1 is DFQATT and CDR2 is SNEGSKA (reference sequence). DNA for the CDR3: TGCAGTGCTAGAGCTCCAGGACTAGTCCAGGATGAGCAGTTCTTC. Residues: CSARAPGLVQDEQFF.

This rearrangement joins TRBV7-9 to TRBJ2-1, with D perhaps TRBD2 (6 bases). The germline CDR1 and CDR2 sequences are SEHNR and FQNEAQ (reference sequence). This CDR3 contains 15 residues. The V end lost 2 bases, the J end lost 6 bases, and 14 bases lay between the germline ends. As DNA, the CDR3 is TGTGCCAGCAGCTTAATCCCCGGGAGCGGCAATGAGCAGTTCTTC. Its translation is CASSLIPGSGNEQFF.

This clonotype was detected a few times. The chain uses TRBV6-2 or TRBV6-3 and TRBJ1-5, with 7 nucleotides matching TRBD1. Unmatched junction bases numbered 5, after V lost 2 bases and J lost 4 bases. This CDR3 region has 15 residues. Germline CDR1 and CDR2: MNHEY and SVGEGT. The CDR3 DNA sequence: TGTGCCAGCAGTTACCTGGACAGGACTAATCAGCCCCAGCATTTT. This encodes CASSYLDRTNQPQHF.

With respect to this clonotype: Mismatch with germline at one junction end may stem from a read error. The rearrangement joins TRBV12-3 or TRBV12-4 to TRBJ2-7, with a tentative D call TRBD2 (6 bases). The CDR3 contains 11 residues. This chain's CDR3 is CASSQGTSLHF. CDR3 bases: TGTGCCAGCAGCCAAGGGACTTCACTCCACTTC.